This T cell receptor (beta chain) was obtained from a study of shared clonotypes between healthy human individuals. Positive CCR7 selection of CD45RO-negative cells yielded the naive CD8 cells, and terminally differentiated effector memory CD45RA+ cells were excluded. Per the germline V gene, CDR1 is LNHNV and CDR2 is YYDKDF (reference sequence). V was clipped by 5 bases and J by 3 bases, with 8 bases between them. The length of the CDR3 is 12 residues. Profiling relied on immunoSEQ multiplex PCR, and the TCRdb table lists in-frame clones only, not all of them. The sample lists approximately 1.9 million clones, just over 90% occurring once.

This chain joins TRBV15 and TRBJ2-7; D call uncertain. What was sequenced was naive CD8+ T cells from PBMCs. The TCR comes from a man younger than 30 in good health. Some clones in this sample may be carry-over from other donors' samples. In DNA form, the CDR3 reads TGTGCCACCAGCGAGACAAACTACGAGCAGTACTTC. This codes for CATSETNYEQYF.